This is a list of T cell receptor beta chains from one sample in a study of T cells in localized non-small cell lung cancer. Here immunoSEQ multiplex PCR was the method, and the copy in TCRdb shows in-frame clones only, minus some. The data show approximately 35,000 clones, with approximately 90% seen just once and roughly 12% held by the top ten. This specimen consisted of peripheral blood mononuclear cells, obtained before any cancer treatment. The receptors stem from a female donor of 60 years or more with stage II lung adenocarcinoma. Each CDR3 is given with its conserved first and last residue. A D gene is named only where the DNA matches it firmly. Expanded clones are given a class, and other clones once, few, many or no size at all.

D gene: NA
V gene: TRBV19
J gene: TRBJ2-2
clone size: NA
CDR3 DNA: TGTGCCAGTAGTAGGCAATCTTCCACCGGGGAGCTGTTTTTT
CDR3 protein: CASSRQSSTGELFF

D gene: NA
V gene: TRBV4-2
J gene: TRBJ1-1
clone size: NA
CDR3 DNA: TGTGCCAGCAGCCAAGAGGGGGCCAGGGGCGCCACTGAAGCTTTCTTT
CDR3 protein: CASSQEGARGATEAFF

D gene: NA
V gene: TRBV7-2
J gene: TRBJ2-4
clone size: NA
CDR3 DNA: TGTGCCAGCAGCTTTCATATCGGACAGAGATTAGCCAAAAACATTCAGTACTTC
CDR3 protein: CASSFHIGQRLAKNIQYF

D gene: TRBD1
V gene: TRBV27
J gene: TRBJ1-1
clone size: NA
CDR3 DNA: TGTGCCAGCAGTTTTCTGGACAGGGTGAACACTGAAGCTTTCTTT
CDR3 protein: CASSFLDRVNTEAFF

D gene: TRBD2
V gene: TRBV30
J gene: TRBJ2-2
clone size: NA
CDR3 DNA: TGTGCCTGGAGTGTACGGGGACTAGCGGGAGGGAAGGGGGAGCTGTTTTTT
CDR3 protein: CAWSVRGLAGGKGELFF

D gene: NA
V gene: TRBV25-1
J gene: TRBJ1-3
clone size: once
CDR3 DNA: TGTGCCAGCAGTGCGGGACTCTCTGGAAACACCATATATTTT
CDR3 protein: CASSAGLSGNTIYF

D gene: TRBD2
V gene: TRBV5-1
J gene: TRBJ2-1
clone size: NA
CDR3 DNA: TGCGCCAGCAGCCCGAGTCTAGCGGGAGGGCAGGTTGAGCAGTTCTTC
CDR3 protein: CASSPSLAGGQVEQFF

D gene: NA
V gene: TRBV6-5
J gene: TRBJ2-5
clone size: NA
CDR3 DNA: TGTGCCAGCAGTTTCGGGGCGGCCCAGTACTTC
CDR3 protein: CASSFGAAQYF

D gene: NA
V gene: TRBV27
J gene: TRBJ1-1
clone size: NA
CDR3 DNA: TGTGCCAGCAGTTTATCGACCCAAGGGGAGGTGGGGACTGAAGCTTTCTTT
CDR3 protein: CASSLSTQGEVGTEAFF

D gene: TRBD1
V gene: TRBV5-6
J gene: TRBJ1-2
clone size: NA
CDR3 DNA: TGTGCCAGCAGCTTGGGCAGGGGGCATGGCTACACCTTC
CDR3 protein: CASSLGRGHGYTF

D gene: NA
V gene: TRBV6-6
J gene: TRBJ2-7
clone size: NA
CDR3 DNA: TGTGCCAGCAGCAATCACAAGTACGAGCAGTACTTC
CDR3 protein: CASSNHKYEQYF

D gene: NA
V gene: TRBV5-1
J gene: TRBJ1-2
clone size: NA
CDR3 DNA: TGCGCCAGCAGCTTGTCGGCAGGGGTTAACTATGGCTACACCTTC
CDR3 protein: CASSLSAGVNYGYTF

D gene: TRBD1
V gene: TRBV11-3
J gene: TRBJ2-7
clone size: NA
CDR3 DNA: TGTGCCAGCAGTCTGACAGGGGACGAGCAGTACTTC
CDR3 protein: CASSLTGDEQYF

D gene: NA
V gene: TRBV5-1
J gene: TRBJ2-5
clone size: once
CDR3 DNA: TGCGCCAGCAGCTCACTCGGGACTTATGGAGAGACCCAGTACTTC
CDR3 protein: CASSSLGTYGETQYF

D gene: NA
V gene: TRBV27
J gene: TRBJ1-2
clone size: once
CDR3 DNA: TGTGCCAGCAGTTTAAGCTTAAGGGGCAACTATGGCTACACCTTC
CDR3 protein: CASSLSLRGNYGYTF

D gene: TRBD1
V gene: TRBV18
J gene: TRBJ2-2
clone size: NA
CDR3 DNA: TGTGCCAGCTCACCACCGTGGACAGGGTTCGCCGGGGAGCTGTTTTTT
CDR3 protein: CASSPPWTGFAGELFF

D gene: NA
V gene: TRBV2
J gene: TRBJ2-3
clone size: NA
CDR3 DNA: TGTGCCAGCAGTGAAAGGACAGATACGCAGTATTTT
CDR3 protein: CASSERTDTQYF

D gene: NA
V gene: TRBV7-2
J gene: TRBJ2-3
clone size: NA
CDR3 DNA: TGTGCCAGCAGCTTAGACCCAAGCACAGATACGCAGTATTTT
CDR3 protein: CASSLDPSTDTQYF

D gene: NA
V gene: TRBV27
J gene: TRBJ1-1
clone size: NA
CDR3 DNA: TGTGCCAGGAGGGACAAGGGCTGGACTGAAGCTTTCTTT
CDR3 protein: CARRDKGWTEAFF

D gene: TRBD2
V gene: TRBV7-2
J gene: TRBJ2-1
clone size: NA
CDR3 DNA: TGTGCCAGCCGCATCACTAGCGGGGGGGGCCGCAATGAGCAGTTCTTC
CDR3 protein: CASRITSGGGRNEQFF

D gene: NA
V gene: TRBV18
J gene: TRBJ1-1
clone size: NA
CDR3 DNA: TGTGCCAGCTCAACGACAGAGAACACTGAAGCTTTCTTT
CDR3 protein: CASSTTENTEAFF

D gene: NA
V gene: TRBV4-2
J gene: TRBJ1-4
clone size: NA
CDR3 DNA: TGTGCCAGCAGCCAAGATCCCGGACAGTATGAAAAACTGTTTTTT
CDR3 protein: CASSQDPGQYEKLFF